Each of the 13 T cell receptor beta chains below was sequenced from the same sample in a study of blood T cells in healthy people across ages. With a J-beta primer mix and a sample-barcoded 5' primer, a second PCR ran about 6 to 11 cycles. TCRdb itself ran the 5' RACE reads through MiXCR, one entry per CDR3 protein. The table records 720,000 or so distinct CDR3 sequences, around 43% of them present only once. Sample: blood. Receptor source: an older man in good health.

V and J are TRBV21-1 and TRBJ2-1; TRBD2, as called in the table, went unchecked against the DNA. TRBV21-1 is an annotated pseudogene. The CDR3 is 17 amino acids. The CDR3 sequence: CASSVDLRVCTYNEQFF. In DNA, the CDR3 is TGTGCCAGCAGTGTTGATCTGAGGGTGTGCACCTACAATGAGCAGTTCTTC.

This clonotype was counted only a few times. The chain is built from TRBV4-3 and TRBJ2-5; D is uncertain. V lost 1 base to trimming and J lost 5 bases, with 11 bases between them. The CDR3 totals 14 residues. Germline CDR1 LGHNA, CDR2 YSLEER. DNA of the CDR3: TGCGCCAGCAGCCAAGCCCCTGTTGGGGAGACCCAGTACTTC. Protein: CASSQAPVGETQYF.

CDR3 sequence (DNA): TGCAGCGTTGTGGCGGGTACCGATGAGCAGTTCTTC. Its protein product is CSVVAGTDEQFF. The J gene is TRBJ2-1, the V gene TRBV29-1, with a tentative D call TRBD2 (5 bases). Deletions cut 4 bases from V and 8 bases from J, with 12 bases between. The CDR3 consists of 12 residues. The V gene's germline CDR1 is SQVTM and CDR2 ANQGSEA.

The chain employs TRBV5-5 and TRBJ2-1; 10 bases align to TRBD2. Trimming cost V 3 bases and J 3 bases; bases outside gene matches: 9. From germline, CDR1 is SGHKS and CDR2 YYEKEE (reference sequence). This CDR3 is 17 amino acids long. Here the CDR3 reads CASSSWGLAKHYNEQFF. As DNA, the CDR3 is TGTGCCAGCAGCTCGTGGGGACTAGCGAAACACTACAATGAGCAGTTCTTC.

V usage is TRBV11-3 and J usage is TRBJ2-1; D unresolved. Judging by the DNA end, TRBJ2-7 fits better; the J call may be wrong. The CDR3 loop spans 15 amino acids. Germline CDR1 SGHNT, CDR2 YENEEA. CDR3 DNA sequence: TGTGCCAGCAGCTTCTCGGTAGCATCCTACAATGAGCAGTACTTC. Translation: CASSFSVASYNEQYF.

About this clonotype itself: Just one base apart from a much larger clone, this may be a read error. The chain uses TRBV5-5 and TRBJ2-5; 7 bases are a match to TRBD2. With V trimmed by 4 bases and J by 1 base, 16 bases remained unmatched. Germline loops: CDR1 SGHKS, CDR2 YYEKEE (reference sequence). CDR3 length equals 18 residues. CDR3 DNA: TGTGCCAGCAGCAAGGGACTATCGGGAGGATTTCCCCAAGAGACCCAGTACTTC. It translates to CASSKGLSGGFPQETQYF. The full variable domain, in which reference TRBV5-5 and TRBJ2-5 provide the parts outside the CDR3, is DAGVTQSPTHLIKTRGQQVTLRCSPISGHKSVSWYQQVLGQGPQFIFQYYEKEERGRGNFPDRFSARQFPNYSSELNVNALLLGDSALYLCASSKGLSGGFPQETQYFGPGTRLLVL.

The rearrangement links TRBV6-5 to TRBJ2-7; 8 bases agree with TRBD1. CDR3 length: 14 amino acids. V gave up 6 bases and J gave up 1 base; unmatched junction bases: 5. Germline V gene lookup returns CDR1 MNHEY and CDR2 SVGAGI. As DNA, the CDR3 is TGTGCCAGCAGCAAGAGGACAGGGTCCTACGAGCAGTACTTC. Amino acids: CASSKRTGSYEQYF.

This chain uses TRBV2 with TRBJ1-5; TRBD1 might be the D (5 bases). V lost 1 base and J lost 5, with 6 bases in between. CDR3 size: 13 residues. The germline gives CDR1 SNHLY, CDR2 FYNNEI. The CDR3 region has the DNA TGTGCCAGCAGTGAAGGGGGCTATCAGCCCCAGCATTTT. Its translation: CASSEGGYQPQHF.

J is TRBJ1-1 and V is TRBV20-1; a possible D gene is TRBD1 (5 bases). The CDR3 extends over 17 amino acids. CDR1 and CDR2 (germline): DFQATT, SNEGSKA (reference sequence). V was pared by 0 bases and J by 3 bases, with 20 bases between. DNA for the CDR3: TGCAGTGCTAGAGATTCACAGGTTAATGCTAGGGACACTGAAGCTTTCTTT. Translated: CSARDSQVNARDTEAFF.

This chain uses TRBV7-3 with TRBJ2-5, with 8 bases fitting TRBD1. The CDR3 has 15 residues. The V segment lost 1 base and the J segment 7 bases; nucleotides outside the gene matches: 8. CDR1 is SGHTA and CDR2 is FQGTGA in the germline V gene. The CDR3 bases are TGTGCCAGCAGCTTAAGAGGACAGGGTGGGGGGACCCAGTACTTC. It encodes CASSLRGQGGGTQYF. Based on the CDR3 plus reference TRBV7-3 and TRBJ2-5, the full variable domain is GAGVSQTPSNKVTEKGKYVELRCDPISGHTALYWYRQSLGQGPEFLIYFQGTGAADDSGLPNDRFFAVRPEGSVSTLKIQRTERGDSAVYLCASSLRGQGGGTQYFGPGTRLLVL.

The genes are TRBV7-3 and TRBJ2-3, with no clear D. This CDR3 is built from 15 residues. CDR1 is SGHTA and CDR2 is FQGTGA in the germline V gene. The V gene lost 3 bases and the J gene lost 4 bases, with 14 bases spanning the gap. CDR3 bases: TGTGCCAGCAGCTTTTCCCCCGAAGCGTCAGATACGCAGTATTTT. The encoded protein is CASSFSPEASDTQYF.

In regard to this clonotype: The junction departs from germline at one end; a sequencing error may be responsible. This chain connects TRBV24-1 to TRBJ2-5; D might be TRBD1 (6 bases). CDR3 size: 19 residues. Germline loops: CDR1 KGHDR, CDR2 SFDVKD. The CDR3 here is CAASDRTPGQNRNKETQYF. In DNA, the CDR3 is TGTGCCGCCAGTGATAGAACCCCCGGACAGAATCGGAACAAAGAGACCCAGTACTTC.

There are a few counts of this clonotype. This chain links TRBV4-2 with TRBJ2-4; the D is unclear. The J call could be wrong; TRBJ2-7 is a better fit for the DNA end. The CDR3 covers 15 residues. CDR1 is LGHNA and CDR2 is YNFKEQ in the germline V gene. DNA for the CDR3: TGTGCCAGCAGCCAAGATGGCAGGATCACCTACGAGCAGTACTTC. Encoded protein: CASSQDGRITYEQYF.